The 19 T cell receptor beta chains reported below all come from one sample, sequenced in a study of shared clonotypes between healthy human individuals. The protocol was immunoSEQ multiplex PCR, while the TCRdb copy is restricted to in-frame clones and leaves out a portion. The sample contains around 690,000 clones, about 92% of which appear only once. Sequenced sample: memory CD8+ T cells from PBMCs. This sample's subset: CD45RO+ cells pooled with CCR7-negative TemRA cells. These receptors were obtained from a man between 18 and 35 years old in good health. Some clones in this sample may be carry-over from other donors' samples.

The V gene is TRBV6-6, the J gene TRBJ2-1; perhaps TRBD1 as D (5 bases). The CDR3 has 16 amino acids. Trimming removed 6 bases at V and 0 bases at J, with 15 bases between. The germline gives CDR1 MNHNY, CDR2 SVGAGI (reference sequence). CDR3 protein: CASRMRQRVSYNEQFF. In DNA, the CDR3 is TGTGCCAGCAGAATGAGACAGCGCGTCTCCTACAATGAGCAGTTCTTC.

This clone was detected only once. In DNA form, the CDR3 reads TGTGCCAGCAGTGATGCGGGGGGACAAGAGACCCAGTACTTC. This gives the protein CASSDAGGQETQYF. The rearrangement joins TRBV2 to TRBJ2-5, with 8 bases matching TRBD2. Looked up from germline, CDR1 is SNHLY and CDR2 is FYNNEI. This CDR3 comprises 14 residues. With 3 bases clipped from V and 2 bases from J, the junction kept 2 bases outside the gene matches.

The J gene is TRBJ2-3, the V gene TRBV7-9, with TRBD2 as a possible D gene (5 bases). CDR1 SEHNR and CDR2 FQNEAQ come from the germline V gene (reference sequence). CDR3 length: 16 residues. Between the trimmed V and J ends, which lost 4 bases and 6 bases, there was a span of 20 bases. The CDR3 nucleotides are TGTGCCAGCAGCTCCCTCCCCTTGGCGGGCAGCGATACGCAGTATTTT. It is translated as CASSSLPLAGSDTQYF.

This chain uses TRBV19 with TRBJ1-2; D gene unclear. Trimming took off 6 bases at V and 0 bases at J, with 14 bases between the two ends. The V gene's germline CDR1 is LNHDA and CDR2 SQIVND (reference sequence). The CDR3 totals 15 residues. The CDR3 loop reads CASSPAAATNYGYTF. CDR3 bases: TGTGCCAGTAGCCCGGCCGCGGCGACTAACTATGGCTACACCTTC.

The V and J genes are TRBV10-3 and TRBJ2-1, with D perhaps given as TRBD1 or TRBD2 (5 bases each). In germline, CDR1 is ENHRY, CDR2 SYGVKD. The CDR3 is 16 residues long. The V end lost 7 bases, the J end lost 8 bases, and 24 bases lay between the germline ends. The CDR3: CAINPSFGAAGYEQFF. DNA for the CDR3: TGTGCCATCAATCCTAGTTTCGGGGCGGCTGGTTATGAGCAGTTCTTC.

The V and J genes are TRBV4-1 and TRBJ1-5; D not certain. This CDR3 contains 15 residues. Trimming shortened V by 1 base and J by 2 bases, and 9 bases separated the two germline ends. From germline, CDR1 is MGHRA and CDR2 YSYEKL. The DNA of the CDR3 is TGCGCCAGCAGCCAAGTCCCGCAGGGCAATCAGCCCCAGCATTTT. Its protein is CASSQVPQGNQPQHF.

The V and J genes are TRBV28 and TRBJ2-1, with unresolved D. This CDR3 has 12 residues. V lost 6 bases, J lost 4 bases, and 7 bases lay in between. Per the germline V gene, CDR1 is MDHEN and CDR2 is SYDVKM. The CDR3: CASRAGYNEQFF. The CDR3 DNA reads TGTGCCAGCAGGGCAGGATACAATGAGCAGTTCTTC.

CDR3 sequence reads: CSVTTPYEQYF. In DNA, the CDR3 is TGCAGCGTCACAACACCCTACGAGCAGTACTTC. The rearrangement uses TRBV29-1 and TRBJ2-5; D unclear. Matching the DNA end better, TRBJ2-7 makes the J call doubtful. The germline V gene encodes CDR1 SQVTM and CDR2 ANQGSEA. The CDR3 has 11 residues.

This chain connects TRBV11-2 to TRBJ2-7, with D perhaps TRBD2 (5 bases). The CDR3 is made up of 15 amino acids. The germline CDR1 and CDR2 sequences are SGHAT and FQNNGV. V lost 0 bases and J lost 2, with 11 bases in between. Here the CDR3 DNA reads TGTGCCAGCAGCTTAGATATAGCGAGGGCCTACGAGCAGTACTTC. This encodes CASSLDIARAYEQYF.

This clone was counted between two and nine times. CDR3 sequence (DNA): TGTGCCAGCACCATAGGCAGGGTCACTGAAGCTTTCTTT. Its protein is CASTIGRVTEAFF. The rearrangement joins TRBV28 to TRBJ1-1; TRBD1 might be the D (5 bases). There are 13 residues in the CDR3. V was clipped by 7 bases and J by 4 bases, with 13 bases between them. Germline V lookup: CDR1 MDHEN, CDR2 SYDVKM.

The chain carries TRBV5-6 and TRBJ2-2; 7 positions match TRBD1. The CDR3 contains 18 residues. The germline V gene has CDR1 SGHDT and CDR2 YYEEEE. V shed 0 bases and J 0 bases; nucleotides not matched to a gene: 8. This CDR3 reads CASSLEGQLRSNTGELFF. The CDR3 DNA reads as TGTGCCAGCAGCTTGGAGGGACAGCTACGATCGAACACCGGGGAGCTGTTTTTT. The variable domain in full, with the rest retrieved from reference TRBV5-6 and TRBJ2-2, is DAGVTQSPTHLIKTRGQQVTLRCSPKSGHDTVSWYQQALGQGPQFIFQYYEEEERQRGNFPDRFSGHQFPNYSSELNVNALLLGDSALYLCASSLEGQLRSNTGELFFGEGSRLTVL.

Notes on this clone: Other DNA sequences from this sample encode an identical CDR3 as well. This chain connects TRBV28 to TRBJ1-1; D is ambiguous. Trimming shortened V by 3 bases and J by 1 base, and 6 bases separated the two germline ends. This CDR3 has 13 amino acids. The V gene's germline CDR1 is MDHEN and CDR2 SYDVKM. CDR3 amino acids: CASSFTENTEAFF. The CDR3, as DNA: TGTGCCAGCAGTTTCACGGAGAACACTGAAGCTTTCTTT.

This chain connects TRBV7-9 to TRBJ1-1, with 8 bases matching TRBD1. The CDR3 is 16 residues long. Germline CDR1 and CDR2: SEHNR and FQNEAQ (reference sequence). Germline trimming cut 7 bases from V and 3 bases from J; bases unmatched to any gene: 13. The CDR3 reads CASTAFQGALDTEAFF. The CDR3 DNA reads TGTGCCAGCACCGCTTTCCAGGGGGCGCTAGACACTGAAGCTTTCTTT.

This sequence joins TRBV6-1 and TRBJ2-2, with 15 bases aligning to TRBD2. Germline-derived CDR1 and CDR2 are MNHNS and SASEGT. V lost 4 bases, J lost 5 bases, and 5 bases stayed unmatched. The CDR3 is made up of 17 amino acids. CDR3 sequence: CASSGTSGRGRTGELFF. CDR3 in DNA: TGTGCCAGCAGTGGGACTAGCGGGAGGGGACGGACCGGGGAGCTGTTTTTT.

The chain joins TRBV4-3 to TRBJ2-1; TRBD1 might be the D (5 bases). Per germline, CDR1 LGHNA and CDR2 YSLEER. The CDR3 is 13 residues long. V was clipped by 2 bases and J by 8 bases, with 10 bases between them. CDR3 amino acids: CASSQTLGDEQFF. The CDR3 region has the DNA TGCGCCAGCAGCCAAACTCTAGGGGATGAGCAGTTCTTC.

V and J are TRBV28 and TRBJ2-7; TRBD1 aligns across 7 bases. Trimming removed 1 base from V and 1 base from J; junction bases left unmatched: 7. The CDR3 extends over 16 amino acids. The V gene's germline CDR1 is MDHEN and CDR2 SYDVKM. CDR3 region: CASSLSYDRDSYEQYF. The CDR3 coding sequence is TGTGCCAGCAGTTTATCTTACGACAGGGATTCCTACGAGCAGTACTTC.

The rearrangement links TRBV7-9 to TRBJ2-2, with no clear D. The germline V gene has CDR1 SEHNR and CDR2 FQNEAQ (reference sequence). The V end lost 4 bases, the J end lost 0 bases, and 12 bases lay between the germline ends. This CDR3 contains 16 residues. Written as DNA, the CDR3 is TGTGCCAGCAGCTCACCCCAACGAGCGAACACCGGGGAGCTGTTTTTT. This gives the protein CASSSPQRANTGELFF. Filled out from reference TRBV7-9 and TRBJ2-2, the complete variable domain reads DTGVSQNPRHKITKRGQNVTFRCDPISEHNRLYWYRQTLGQGPEFLTYFQNEAQLEKSRLLSDRFSAERPKGSFSTLEIQRTEQGDSAMYLCASSSPQRANTGELFFGEGSRLTVL.

This chain connects TRBV4-2 to TRBJ1-3; TRBD1 might be the D (6 bases). Trimming shortened V by 0 bases and J by 8 bases, and 11 bases separated the two germline ends. The CDR3 loop spans 14 amino acids. CDR1 is LGHNA and CDR2 is YNFKEQ in the germline V gene. The CDR3 DNA reads TGTGCCAGCAGCCAAGACCAGGGGATTGACACCATATATTTT. It is translated as CASSQDQGIDTIYF.

This clone was observed a single time. The sample holds other DNA sequences that translate to the same CDR3. The J gene is TRBJ2-7, the V gene TRBV28, with D unclear. Germline loops: CDR1 MDHEN, CDR2 SYDVKM. The CDR3 extends over 12 amino acids. V was pared by 3 bases and J by 3 bases, with 6 bases between. The CDR3 sequence is CASSFPGYEQYF. The CDR3 DNA reads as TGTGCCAGCAGTTTCCCCGGCTACGAGCAGTACTTC.